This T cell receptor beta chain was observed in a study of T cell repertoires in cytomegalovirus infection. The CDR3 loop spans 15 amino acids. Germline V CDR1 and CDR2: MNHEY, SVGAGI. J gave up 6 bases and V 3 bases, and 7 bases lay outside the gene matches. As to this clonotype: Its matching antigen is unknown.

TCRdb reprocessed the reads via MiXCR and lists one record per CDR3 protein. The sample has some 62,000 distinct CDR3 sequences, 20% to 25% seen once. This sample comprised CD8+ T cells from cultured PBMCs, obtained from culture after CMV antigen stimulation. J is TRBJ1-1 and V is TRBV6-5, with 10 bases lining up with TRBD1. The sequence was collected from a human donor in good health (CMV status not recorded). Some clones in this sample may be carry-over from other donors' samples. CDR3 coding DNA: TGTGCCAGCAGTTATTGGGGACAGGGGTCTTCTGAAGCTTTCTTT. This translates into CASSYWGQGSSEAFF.